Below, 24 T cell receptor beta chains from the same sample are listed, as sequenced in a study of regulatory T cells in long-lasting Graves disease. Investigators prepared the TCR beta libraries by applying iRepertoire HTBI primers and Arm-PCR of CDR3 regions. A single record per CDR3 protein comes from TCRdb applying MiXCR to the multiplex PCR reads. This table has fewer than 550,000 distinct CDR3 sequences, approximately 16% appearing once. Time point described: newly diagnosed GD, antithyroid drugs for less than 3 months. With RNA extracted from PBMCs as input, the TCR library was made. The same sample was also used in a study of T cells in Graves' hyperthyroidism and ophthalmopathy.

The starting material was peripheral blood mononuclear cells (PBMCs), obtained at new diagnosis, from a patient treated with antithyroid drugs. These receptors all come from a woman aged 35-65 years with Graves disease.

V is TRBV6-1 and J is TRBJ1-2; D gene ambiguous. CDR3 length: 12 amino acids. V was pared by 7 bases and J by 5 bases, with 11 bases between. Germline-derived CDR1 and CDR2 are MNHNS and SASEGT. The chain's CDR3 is CASTEEGYGYTF. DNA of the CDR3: TGTGCCAGCACCGAGGAGGGTTATGGCTACACCTTC.

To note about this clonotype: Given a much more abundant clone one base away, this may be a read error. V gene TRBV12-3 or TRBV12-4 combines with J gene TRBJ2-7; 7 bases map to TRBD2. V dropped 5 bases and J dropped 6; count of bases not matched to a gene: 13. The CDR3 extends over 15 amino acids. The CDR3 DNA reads TGTGCCAGCAGTCGCCTTGCGGGGGAGGGATCCGAGCAGTACTTC. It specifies CASSRLAGEGSEQYF.

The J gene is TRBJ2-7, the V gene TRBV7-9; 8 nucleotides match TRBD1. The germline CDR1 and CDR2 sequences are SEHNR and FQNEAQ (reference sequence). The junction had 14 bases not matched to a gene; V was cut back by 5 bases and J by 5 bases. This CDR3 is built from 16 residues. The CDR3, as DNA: TGTGCCAGCAGCCCTGCTTCTAGGACAGGGATTGACGAGCAGTACTTC. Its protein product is CASSPASRTGIDEQYF.

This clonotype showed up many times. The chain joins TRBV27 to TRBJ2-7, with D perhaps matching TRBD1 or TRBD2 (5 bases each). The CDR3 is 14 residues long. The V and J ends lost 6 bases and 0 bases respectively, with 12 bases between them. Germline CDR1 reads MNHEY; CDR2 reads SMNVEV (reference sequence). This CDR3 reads CASRTGPISYEQYF. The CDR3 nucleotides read TGTGCCAGCAGGACGGGACCGATCTCCTACGAGCAGTACTTC.

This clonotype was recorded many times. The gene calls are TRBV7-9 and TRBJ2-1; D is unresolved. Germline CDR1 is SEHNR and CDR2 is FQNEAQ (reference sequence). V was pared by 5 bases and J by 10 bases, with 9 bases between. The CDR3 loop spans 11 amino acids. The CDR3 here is CASSPRPEQFF. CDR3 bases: TGTGCCAGCAGCCCCCGGCCCGAGCAGTTCTTC.

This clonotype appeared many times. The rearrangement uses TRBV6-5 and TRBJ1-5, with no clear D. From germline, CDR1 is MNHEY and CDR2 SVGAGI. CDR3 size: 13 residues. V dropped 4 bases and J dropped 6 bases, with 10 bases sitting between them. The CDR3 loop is CASSFVFGQPQHF. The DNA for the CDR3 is TGTGCCAGCAGTTTTGTTTTCGGTCAGCCCCAGCATTTT.

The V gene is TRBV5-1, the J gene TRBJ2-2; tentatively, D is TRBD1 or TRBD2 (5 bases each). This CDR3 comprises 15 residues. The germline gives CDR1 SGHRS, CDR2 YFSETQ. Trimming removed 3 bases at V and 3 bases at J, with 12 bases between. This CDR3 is CASSWGPTDTGELFF. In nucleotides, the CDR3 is TGCGCCAGCAGCTGGGGACCGACTGACACCGGGGAGCTGTTTTTT.

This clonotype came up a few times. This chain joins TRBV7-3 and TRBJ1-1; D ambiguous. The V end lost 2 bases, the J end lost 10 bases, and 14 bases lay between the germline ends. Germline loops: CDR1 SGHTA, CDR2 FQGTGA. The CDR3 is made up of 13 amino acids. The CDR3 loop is CASSLSERRGAFF. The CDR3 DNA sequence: TGTGCCAGCAGCTTATCCGAACGACGGGGAGCTTTCTTT.

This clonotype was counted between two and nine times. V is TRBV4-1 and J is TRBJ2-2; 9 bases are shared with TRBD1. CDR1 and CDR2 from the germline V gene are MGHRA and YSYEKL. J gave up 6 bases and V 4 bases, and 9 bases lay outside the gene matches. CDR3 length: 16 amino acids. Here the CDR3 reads CASSREGTGYSGELFF. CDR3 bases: TGCGCCAGCAGCCGTGAAGGGACAGGGTATTCCGGGGAGCTGTTTTTT.

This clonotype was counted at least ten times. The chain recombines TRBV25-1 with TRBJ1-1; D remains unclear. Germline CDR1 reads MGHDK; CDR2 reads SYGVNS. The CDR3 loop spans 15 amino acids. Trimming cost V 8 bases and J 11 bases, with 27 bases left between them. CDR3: CASAQSGVLPNWAFF. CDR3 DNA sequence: TGTGCCAGCGCCCAGTCTGGGGTCCTCCCCAATTGGGCTTTCTTT. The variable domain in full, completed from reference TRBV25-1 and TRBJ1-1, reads EADIYQTPRYLVIGTGKKITLECSQTMGHDKMYWYQQDPGMELHLIHYSYGVNSTEKGDLSSESTVSRIRTEHFPLTLESARPSHTSQYLCASAQSGVLPNWAFFGQGTRLTVV.

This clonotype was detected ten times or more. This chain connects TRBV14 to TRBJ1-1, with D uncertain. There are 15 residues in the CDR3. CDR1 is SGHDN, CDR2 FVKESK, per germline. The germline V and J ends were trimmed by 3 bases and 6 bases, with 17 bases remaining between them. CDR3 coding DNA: TGTGCCAGCAGCCATCGGGTTCGGGGTATCGCTGAAGCTTTCTTT. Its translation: CASSHRVRGIAEAFF.

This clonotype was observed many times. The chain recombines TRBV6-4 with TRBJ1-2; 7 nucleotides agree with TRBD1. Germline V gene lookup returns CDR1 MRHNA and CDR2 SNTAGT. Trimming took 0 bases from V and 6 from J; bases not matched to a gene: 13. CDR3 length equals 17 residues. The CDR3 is CASSDSINRGQSNGYTF. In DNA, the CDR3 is TGTGCCAGCAGTGACTCAATTAATAGGGGACAGAGTAATGGCTACACCTTC.

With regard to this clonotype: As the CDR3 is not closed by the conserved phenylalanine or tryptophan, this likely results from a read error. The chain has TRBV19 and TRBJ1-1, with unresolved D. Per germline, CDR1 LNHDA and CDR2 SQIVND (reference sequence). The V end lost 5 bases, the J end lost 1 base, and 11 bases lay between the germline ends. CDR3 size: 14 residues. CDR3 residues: CASSLRSRNTEAFL. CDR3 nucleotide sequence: TGTGCCAGTAGTCTCCGGTCAAGGAACACTGAAGCTTTCCTT.

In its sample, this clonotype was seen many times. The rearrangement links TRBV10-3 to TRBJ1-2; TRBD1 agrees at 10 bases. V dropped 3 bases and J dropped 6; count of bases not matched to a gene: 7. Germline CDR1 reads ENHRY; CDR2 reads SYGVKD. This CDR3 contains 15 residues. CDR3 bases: TGTGCCATCAGTGACCGGGACAGGGGACCCGATGGCTACACCTTC. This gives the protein CAISDRDRGPDGYTF.

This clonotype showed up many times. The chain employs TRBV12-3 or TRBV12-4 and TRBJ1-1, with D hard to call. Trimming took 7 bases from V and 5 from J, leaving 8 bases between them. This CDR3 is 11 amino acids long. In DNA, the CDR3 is TGTGCCAGCACCGGGTTTACTGAAGCTTTCTTT. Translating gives CASTGFTEAFF.

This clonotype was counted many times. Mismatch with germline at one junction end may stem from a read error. Written as DNA, the CDR3 is TGTGCCAGCAGTGAAATAGGATTCCCCGGATTTTTT. It specifies CASSEIGFPGFF. The chain is built from TRBV6-1 and TRBJ1-3; D is unresolved. The CDR3 contains 12 residues. CDR1 is MNHNS, CDR2 SASEGT, per germline.

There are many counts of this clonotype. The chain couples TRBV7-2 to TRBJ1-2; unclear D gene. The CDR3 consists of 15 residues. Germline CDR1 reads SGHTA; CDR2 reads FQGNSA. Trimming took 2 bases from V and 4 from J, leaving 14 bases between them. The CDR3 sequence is CASSLIGQAGYGYTF. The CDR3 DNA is TGTGCCAGCAGCTTAATTGGGCAGGCGGGCTATGGCTACACCTTC. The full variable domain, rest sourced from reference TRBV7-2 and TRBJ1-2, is GAGVSQSPSNKVTEKGKDVELRCDPISGHTALYWYRQSLGQGLEFLIYFQGNSAPDKSGLPSDRFSAERTGGSVSTLTIQRTQQEDSAVYLCASSLIGQAGYGYTFGSGTRLTVV.

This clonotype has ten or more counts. CDR3 protein: CASSDSWEPNEKLFF. CDR3 nucleotide sequence: TGTGCCAGCAGCGACTCTTGGGAACCAAATGAAAAACTGTTTTTT. The chain is built from TRBV7-9 and TRBJ1-4; D remains unclear. Between the trimmed V and J ends, which lost 5 bases and 5 bases, there was a span of 15 bases. CDR1 is SEHNR and CDR2 is FQNEAQ in the germline V gene (reference sequence). The CDR3 totals 15 residues.

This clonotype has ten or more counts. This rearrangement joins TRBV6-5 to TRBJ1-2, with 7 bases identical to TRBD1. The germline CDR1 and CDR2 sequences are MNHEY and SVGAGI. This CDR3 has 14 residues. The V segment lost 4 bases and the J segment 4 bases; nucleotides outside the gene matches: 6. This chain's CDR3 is CASSSGTVPYGYTF. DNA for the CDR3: TGTGCCAGCAGTTCCGGGACAGTCCCCTATGGCTACACCTTC.

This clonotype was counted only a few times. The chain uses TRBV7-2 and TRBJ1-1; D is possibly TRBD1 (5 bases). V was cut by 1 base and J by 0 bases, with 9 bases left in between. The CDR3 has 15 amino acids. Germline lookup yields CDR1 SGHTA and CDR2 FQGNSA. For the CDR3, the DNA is TGTGCCAGCAGCTTAGACAGGAACGTGAACACTGAAGCTTTCTTT. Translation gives CASSLDRNVNTEAFF.

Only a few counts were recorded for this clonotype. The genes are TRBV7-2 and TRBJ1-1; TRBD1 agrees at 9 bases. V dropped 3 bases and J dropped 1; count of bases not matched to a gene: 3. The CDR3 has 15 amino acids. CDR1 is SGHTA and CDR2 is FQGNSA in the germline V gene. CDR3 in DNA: TGTGCCAGCAGCTTGACAGGGGGTGGGAACACTGAAGCTTTCTTT. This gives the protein CASSLTGGGNTEAFF. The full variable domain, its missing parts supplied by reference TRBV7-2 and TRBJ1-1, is GAGVSQSPSNKVTEKGKDVELRCDPISGHTALYWYRQSLGQGLEFLIYFQGNSAPDKSGLPSDRFSAERTGGSVSTLTIQRTQQEDSAVYLCASSLTGGGNTEAFFGQGTRLTVV.

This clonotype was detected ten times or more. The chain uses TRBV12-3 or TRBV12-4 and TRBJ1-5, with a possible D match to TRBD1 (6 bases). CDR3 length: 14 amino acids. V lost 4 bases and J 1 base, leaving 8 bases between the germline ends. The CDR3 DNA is TGTGCCAGCAGTTCGGGACACAGCAATCAGCCCCAGCATTTT. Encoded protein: CASSSGHSNQPQHF.

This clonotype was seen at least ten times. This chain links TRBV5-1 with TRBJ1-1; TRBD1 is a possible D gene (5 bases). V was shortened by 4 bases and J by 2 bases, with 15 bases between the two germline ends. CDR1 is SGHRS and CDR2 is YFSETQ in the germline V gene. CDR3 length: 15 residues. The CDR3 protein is CASSPHHTGNTEAFF. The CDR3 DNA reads TGCGCCAGCAGCCCGCACCATACAGGAAACACTGAAGCTTTCTTT.

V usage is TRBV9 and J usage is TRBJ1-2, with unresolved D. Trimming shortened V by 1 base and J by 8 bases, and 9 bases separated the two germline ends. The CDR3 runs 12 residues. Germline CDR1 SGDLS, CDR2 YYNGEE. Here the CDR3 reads CASSVYDKGYTF. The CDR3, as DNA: TGTGCCAGCAGCGTATACGATAAAGGCTACACCTTC.